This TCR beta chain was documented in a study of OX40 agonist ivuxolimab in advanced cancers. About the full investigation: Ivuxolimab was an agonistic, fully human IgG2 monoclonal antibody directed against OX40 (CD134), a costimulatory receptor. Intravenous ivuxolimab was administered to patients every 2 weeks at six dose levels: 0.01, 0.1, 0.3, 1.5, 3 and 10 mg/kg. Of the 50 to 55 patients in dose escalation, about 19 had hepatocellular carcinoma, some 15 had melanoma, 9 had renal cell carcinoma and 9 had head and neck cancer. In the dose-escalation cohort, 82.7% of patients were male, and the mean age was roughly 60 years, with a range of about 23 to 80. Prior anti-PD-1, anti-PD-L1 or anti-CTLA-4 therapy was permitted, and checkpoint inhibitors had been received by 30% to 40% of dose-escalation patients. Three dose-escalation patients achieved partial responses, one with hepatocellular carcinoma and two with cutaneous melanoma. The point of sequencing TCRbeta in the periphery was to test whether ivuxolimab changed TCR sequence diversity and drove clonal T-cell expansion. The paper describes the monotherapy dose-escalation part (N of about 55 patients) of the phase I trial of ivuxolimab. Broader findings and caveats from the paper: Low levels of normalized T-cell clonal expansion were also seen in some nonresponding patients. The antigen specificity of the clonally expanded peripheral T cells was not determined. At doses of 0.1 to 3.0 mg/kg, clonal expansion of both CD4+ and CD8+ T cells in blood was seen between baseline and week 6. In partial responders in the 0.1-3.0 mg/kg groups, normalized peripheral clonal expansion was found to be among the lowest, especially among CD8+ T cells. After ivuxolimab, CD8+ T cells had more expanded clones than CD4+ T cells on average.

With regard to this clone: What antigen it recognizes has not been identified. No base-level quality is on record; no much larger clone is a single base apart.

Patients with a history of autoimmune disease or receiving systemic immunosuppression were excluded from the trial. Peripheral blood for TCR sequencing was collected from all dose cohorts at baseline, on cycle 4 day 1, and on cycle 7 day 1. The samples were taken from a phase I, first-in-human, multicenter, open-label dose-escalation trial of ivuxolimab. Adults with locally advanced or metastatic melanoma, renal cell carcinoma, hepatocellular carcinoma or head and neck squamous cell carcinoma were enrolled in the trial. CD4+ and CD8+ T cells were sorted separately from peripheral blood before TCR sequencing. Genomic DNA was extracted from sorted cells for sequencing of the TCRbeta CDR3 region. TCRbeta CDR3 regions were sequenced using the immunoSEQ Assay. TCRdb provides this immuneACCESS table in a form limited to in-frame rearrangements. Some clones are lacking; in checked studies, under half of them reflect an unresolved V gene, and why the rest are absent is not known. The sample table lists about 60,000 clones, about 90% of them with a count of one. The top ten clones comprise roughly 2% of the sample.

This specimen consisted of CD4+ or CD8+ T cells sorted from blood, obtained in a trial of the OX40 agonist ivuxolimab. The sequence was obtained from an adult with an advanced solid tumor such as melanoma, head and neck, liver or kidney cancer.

The CDR3 here reads CATSTESDRAEAFF. DNA sequence: TGTGCCACCAGCACGGAAAGTGATAGAGCTGAAGCTTTCTTT. Here the chain combines TRBV15 and TRBJ1-1; the D gene lacks a confident call. Looking up the germline V gene (reference sequence) yields CDR1 LNHNV and CDR2 YYDKDF. V is shortened by 4 bases, J by 6 bases, and the region joining them spans 15 bases. Counted from cysteine to phenylalanine, this CDR3 has 14 amino acids. The only DNA kept is the CDR3, 42 bases in frame from the first base.